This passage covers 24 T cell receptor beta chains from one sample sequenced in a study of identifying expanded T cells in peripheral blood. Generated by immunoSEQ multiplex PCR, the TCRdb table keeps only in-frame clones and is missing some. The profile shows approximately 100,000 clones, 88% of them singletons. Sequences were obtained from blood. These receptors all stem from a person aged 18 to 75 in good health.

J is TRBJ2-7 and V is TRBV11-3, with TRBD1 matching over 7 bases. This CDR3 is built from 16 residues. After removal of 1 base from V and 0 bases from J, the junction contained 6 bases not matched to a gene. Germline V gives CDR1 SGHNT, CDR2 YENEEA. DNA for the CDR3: TGTGCCAGCAGCTTAGGAGGAGCAGGGGGCTCCTACGAGCAGTACTTC. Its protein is CASSLGGAGGSYEQYF.

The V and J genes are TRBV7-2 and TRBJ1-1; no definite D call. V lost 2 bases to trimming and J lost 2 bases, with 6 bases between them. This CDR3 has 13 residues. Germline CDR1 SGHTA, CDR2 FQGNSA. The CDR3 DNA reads TGTGCCAGCAGCTTATTACGAAACACTGAAGCTTTCTTT. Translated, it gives CASSLLRNTEAFF.

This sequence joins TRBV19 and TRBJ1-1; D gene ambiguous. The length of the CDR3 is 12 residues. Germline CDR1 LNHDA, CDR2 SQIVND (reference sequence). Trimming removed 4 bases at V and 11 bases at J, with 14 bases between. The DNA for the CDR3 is TGTGCCAGTAGTAAGTACCAAGGAATCGCTTTCTTT. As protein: CASSKYQGIAFF.

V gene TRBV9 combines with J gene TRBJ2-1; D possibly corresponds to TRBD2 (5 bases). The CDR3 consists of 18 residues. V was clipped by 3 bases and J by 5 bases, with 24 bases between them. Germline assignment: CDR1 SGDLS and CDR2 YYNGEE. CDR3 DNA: TGTGCCAGCAGCGCCTCCGCCATCGGACTCCAAAGCGACAATGAGCAGTTCTTC. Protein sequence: CASSASAIGLQSDNEQFF. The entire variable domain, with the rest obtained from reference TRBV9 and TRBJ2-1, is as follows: DSGVTQTPKHLITATGQRVTLRCSPRSGDLSVYWYQQSLDQGLQFLIQYYNGEERAKGNILERFSAQQFPDLHSELNLSSLELGDSALYFCASSASAIGLQSDNEQFFGPGTRLTVL.

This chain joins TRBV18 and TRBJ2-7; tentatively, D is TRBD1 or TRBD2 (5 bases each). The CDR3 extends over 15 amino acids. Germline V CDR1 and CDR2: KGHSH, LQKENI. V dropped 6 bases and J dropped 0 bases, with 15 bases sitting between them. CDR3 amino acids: CASSIGTDSSYEQYF. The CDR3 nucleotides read TGTGCCAGCTCCATAGGGACCGATAGCTCCTACGAGCAGTACTTC.

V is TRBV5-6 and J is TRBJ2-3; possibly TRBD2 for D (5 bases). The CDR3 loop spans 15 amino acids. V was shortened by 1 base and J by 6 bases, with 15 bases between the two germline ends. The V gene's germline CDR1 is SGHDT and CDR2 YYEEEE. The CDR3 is CASSLFRGPLDTQYF. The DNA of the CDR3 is TGTGCCAGCAGCTTGTTTCGCGGGCCCTTGGATACGCAGTATTTT.

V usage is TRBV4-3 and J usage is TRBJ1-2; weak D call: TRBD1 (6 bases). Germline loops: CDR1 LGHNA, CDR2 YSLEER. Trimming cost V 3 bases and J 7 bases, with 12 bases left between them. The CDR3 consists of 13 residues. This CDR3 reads CASSHRGVSGYTF. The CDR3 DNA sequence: TGCGCCAGCAGCCACAGGGGAGTCAGTGGCTACACCTTC.

The CDR3, as DNA: TGCGCCAGCAGCCCCAGGGACAGCACCTATGGCTACACCTTC. Its protein is CASSPRDSTYGYTF. V usage is TRBV5-1 and J usage is TRBJ1-2; 7 bases align to TRBD1. Germline loops: CDR1 SGHRS, CDR2 YFSETQ. Germline trimming cut 4 bases from V and 4 bases from J; bases unmatched to any gene: 7. This CDR3 is built from 14 residues.

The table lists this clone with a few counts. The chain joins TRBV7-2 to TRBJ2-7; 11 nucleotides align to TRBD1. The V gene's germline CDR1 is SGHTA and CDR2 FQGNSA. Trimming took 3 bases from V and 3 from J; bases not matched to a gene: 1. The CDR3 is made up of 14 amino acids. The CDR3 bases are TGTGCCAGCAGCTTCGGGACAGGGGGCTACGAGCAGTACTTC. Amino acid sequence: CASSFGTGGYEQYF.

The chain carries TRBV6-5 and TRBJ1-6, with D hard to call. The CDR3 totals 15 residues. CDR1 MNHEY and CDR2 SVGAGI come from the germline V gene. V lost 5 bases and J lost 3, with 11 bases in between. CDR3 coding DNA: TGTGCCAGCAGTGTGGACGGCGGCTATAATTCACCCCTCCACTTT. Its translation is CASSVDGGYNSPLHF.

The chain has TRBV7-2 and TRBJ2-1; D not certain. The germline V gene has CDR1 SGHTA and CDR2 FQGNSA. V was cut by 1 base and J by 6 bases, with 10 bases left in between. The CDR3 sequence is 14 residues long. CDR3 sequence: CASSLDWVSNEQFF. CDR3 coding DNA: TGTGCCAGCAGCTTAGATTGGGTCAGCAATGAGCAGTTCTTC. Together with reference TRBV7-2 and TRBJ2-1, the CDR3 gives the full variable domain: GAGVSQSPSNKVTEKGKDVELRCDPISGHTALYWYRQSLGQGLEFLIYFQGNSAPDKSGLPSDRFSAERTGGSVSTLTIQRTQQEDSAVYLCASSLDWVSNEQFFGPGTRLTVL.

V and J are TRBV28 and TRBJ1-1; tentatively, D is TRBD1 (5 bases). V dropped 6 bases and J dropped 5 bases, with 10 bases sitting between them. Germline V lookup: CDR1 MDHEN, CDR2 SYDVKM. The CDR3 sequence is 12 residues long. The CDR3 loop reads CASSRGVTEAFF. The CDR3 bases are TGTGCCAGCAGCCGAGGGGTGACTGAAGCTTTCTTT. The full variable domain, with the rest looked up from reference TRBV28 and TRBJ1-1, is DVKVTQSSRYLVKRTGEKVFLECVQDMDHENMFWYRQDPGLGLRLIYFSYDVKMKEKGDIPEGYSVSREKKERFSLILESASTNQTSMYLCASSRGVTEAFFGQGTRLTVV.

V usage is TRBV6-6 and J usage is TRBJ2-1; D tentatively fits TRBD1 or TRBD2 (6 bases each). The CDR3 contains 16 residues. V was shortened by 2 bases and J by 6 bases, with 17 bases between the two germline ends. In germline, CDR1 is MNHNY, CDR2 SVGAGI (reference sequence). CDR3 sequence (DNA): TGTGCCAGCAGTTACCCGGACGGAGGGGGAGGCAATGAGCAGTTCTTC. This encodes CASSYPDGGGGNEQFF.

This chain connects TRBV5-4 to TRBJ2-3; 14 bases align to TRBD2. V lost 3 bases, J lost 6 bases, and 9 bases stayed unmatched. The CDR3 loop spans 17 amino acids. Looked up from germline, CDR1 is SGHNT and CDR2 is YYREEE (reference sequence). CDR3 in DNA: TGTGCCAGCAGCTGGGAACCGACTAGCGGGAGGGGTGATACGCAGTATTTT. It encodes CASSWEPTSGRGDTQYF.

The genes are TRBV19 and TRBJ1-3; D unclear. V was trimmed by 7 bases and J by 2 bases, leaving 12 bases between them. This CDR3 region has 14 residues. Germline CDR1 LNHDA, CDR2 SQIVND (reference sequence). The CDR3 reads CASKSNSPGNTIYF. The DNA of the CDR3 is TGTGCCAGTAAGAGTAATTCTCCTGGAAACACCATATATTTT.

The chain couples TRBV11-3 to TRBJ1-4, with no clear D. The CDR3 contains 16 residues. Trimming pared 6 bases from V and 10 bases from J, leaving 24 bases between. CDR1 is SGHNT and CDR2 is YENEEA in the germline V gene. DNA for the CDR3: TGTGCCAGCAGGATTTTCTGCGGGCACACCCATGGAAAACTGTTTTTT. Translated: CASRIFCGHTHGKLFF.

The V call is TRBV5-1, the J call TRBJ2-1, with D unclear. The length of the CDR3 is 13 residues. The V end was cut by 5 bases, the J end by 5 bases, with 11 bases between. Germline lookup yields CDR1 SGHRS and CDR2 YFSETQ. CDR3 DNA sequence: TGCGCCAGCAGACGGAGCCTCAACAATGAGCAGTTCTTC. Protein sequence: CASRRSLNNEQFF.

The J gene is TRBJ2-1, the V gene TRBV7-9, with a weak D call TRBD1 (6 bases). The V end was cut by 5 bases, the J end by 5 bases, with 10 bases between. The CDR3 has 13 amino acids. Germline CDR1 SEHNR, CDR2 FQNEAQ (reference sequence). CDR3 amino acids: CASSNRVNNEQFF. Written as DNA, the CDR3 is TGTGCCAGCAGCAACAGGGTTAACAATGAGCAGTTCTTC.

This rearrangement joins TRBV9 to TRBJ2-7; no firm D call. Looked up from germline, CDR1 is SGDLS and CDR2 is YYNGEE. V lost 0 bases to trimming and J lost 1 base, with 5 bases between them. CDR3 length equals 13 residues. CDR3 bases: TGTGCCAGCAGCGTAGACGGTTCCTACGAGCAGTACTTC. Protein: CASSVDGSYEQYF.

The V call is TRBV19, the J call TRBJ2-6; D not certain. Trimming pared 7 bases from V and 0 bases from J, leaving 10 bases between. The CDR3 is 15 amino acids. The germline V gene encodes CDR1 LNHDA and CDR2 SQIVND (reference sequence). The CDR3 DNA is TGTGCCAGTACCCGGCTCCACTCTGGGGCCAACGTCCTGACTTTC. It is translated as CASTRLHSGANVLTF.

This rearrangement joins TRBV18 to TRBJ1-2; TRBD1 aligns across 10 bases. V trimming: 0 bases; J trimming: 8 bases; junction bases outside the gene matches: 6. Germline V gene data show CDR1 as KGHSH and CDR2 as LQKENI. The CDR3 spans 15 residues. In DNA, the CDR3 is TGTGCCAGCTCACCACCGGGACAGGGGATAGGGGGCTACACCTTC. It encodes CASSPPGQGIGGYTF.

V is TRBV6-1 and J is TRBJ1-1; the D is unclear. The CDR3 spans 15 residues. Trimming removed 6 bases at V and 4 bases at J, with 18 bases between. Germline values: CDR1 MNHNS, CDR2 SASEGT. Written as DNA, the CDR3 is TGTGCCAGCAGCGACGGACGGAACCAGGTCACTGAAGCTTTCTTT. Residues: CASSDGRNQVTEAFF.

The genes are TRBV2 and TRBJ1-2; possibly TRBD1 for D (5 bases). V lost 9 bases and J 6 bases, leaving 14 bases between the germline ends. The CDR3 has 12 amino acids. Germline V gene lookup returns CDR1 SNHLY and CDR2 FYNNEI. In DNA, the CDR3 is TGTGCCAGTCGATGGGGGGGAAATGGCTACACCTTC. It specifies CASRWGGNGYTF.

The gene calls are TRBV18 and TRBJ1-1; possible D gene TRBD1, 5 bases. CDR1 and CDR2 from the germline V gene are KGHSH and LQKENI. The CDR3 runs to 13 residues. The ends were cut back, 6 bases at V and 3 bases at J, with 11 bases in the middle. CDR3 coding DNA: TGTGCCAGCTCCCTCGGGACCCACACTGAAGCTTTCTTT. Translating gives CASSLGTHTEAFF.